The 2 T cell receptor beta chains given below trace back to one sample, sequenced in a study of T cells after yellow fever vaccination. TCRdb fed the 5' RACE reads into MiXCR, producing one record per CDR3 protein. The table has a few hundred thousand distinct CDR3 sequences, 6% to 8% seen once; the top ten hold approximately 15%. The sample in question was PBMCs, obtained 5 days after the yellow fever booster vaccination. These receptors all come from a man aged 25 to 40 who received the YFV17D yellow fever vaccine.

This clonotype was counted only a few times. The chain links TRBV27 to TRBJ2-1; the match to TRBD2 covers 11 bases. V trimming: 7 bases; J trimming: 6 bases; junction bases outside the gene matches: 8. The CDR3 sequence is 15 residues long. Germline CDR1 reads MNHEY; CDR2 reads SMNVEV (reference sequence). CDR3 region: CASTLAGGPFNEQFF. The CDR3 nucleotides read TGTGCCAGCACCTTAGCGGGAGGGCCCTTCAATGAGCAGTTCTTC.

This clonotype has more than one count but fewer than ten. The chain recombines TRBV9 with TRBJ2-3; 9 bases are a match to TRBD1. The germline CDR1 and CDR2 sequences are SGDLS and YYNGEE. The CDR3 contains 16 residues. Trimming cost V 0 bases and J 8 bases; bases outside gene matches: 10. The CDR3 protein is CASSVDHGQGLGTQYF. The CDR3 DNA reads TGTGCCAGCAGCGTAGACCATGGACAGGGGTTAGGTACGCAGTATTTT.